What follows is one TCR beta chain and its context. Its antigen is currently unknown. This entry comes from a study of T-cell reconstitution after alpha-beta-depleted transplantation in children. Trimming cost V 6 bases and J 5 bases, with 16 bases left between them. The CDR3 length is 14 residues. Germline-derived CDR1 and CDR2 are DFQATT and SNEGSKA (reference sequence). General study findings and limits: Surviving recipient cells, namely T cells and thymic progenitors, were the source of high day-60 TCRbeta diversity in some patients. Hyperexpanded clones declined; after one year, newly produced T cells mostly supplied diversity. About two months after transplant, alpha-beta T cells reportedly came from several hundred expanded graft clones.

Unique molecular identifiers were built into the TCRbeta library. TCRdb fed the PCR reads into MiXCR, producing one record per CDR3 protein. The table has hundreds of thousands of distinct CDR3 sequences, roughly 24% seen once. This rearrangement joins TRBV20-1 to TRBJ1-4; D unclear. The receptor was derived from a boy under two years old who had a stem cell transplant for acute myeloid leukemia, so the T cells may come from the graft donor. The material was PBMCs, mostly from graft donor cells, obtained 360 days after TCRalphabeta/CD19-depleted stem cell transplant. The CDR3 loop reads CSAPSGRWNEKLFF. CDR3 sequence (DNA): TGCAGTGCGCCTTCCGGACGGTGGAATGAAAAACTGTTTTTT.